The 10 T cell receptor beta chains listed next were all sequenced from one sample in a study of T cell responses to AZD1222 COVID-19 vaccine. The assay was immunoSEQ multiplex PCR, and TCRdb's table has in-frame clones only and misses some. The table includes 44,000 or so clones, around 80% detected once. The material sequenced was peripheral blood, taken on day 0 of AZD1222 vaccination. These receptors were collected from an adult in good health.

The chain has TRBV6-5 and TRBJ2-3, with TRBD2 matching 12 bases. The CDR3 sequence is 15 residues long. Germline values: CDR1 MNHEY, CDR2 SVGAGI. Trimming at V came to 6 bases and at J to 6 bases, leaving 7 bases not matched to a gene. For the CDR3, the DNA is TGTGCCAGCAGCTGGACTAGCGGGGTGAGGGATACGCAGTATTTT. As protein: CASSWTSGVRDTQYF.

The rearrangement joins TRBV6-5 to TRBJ1-1; D remains unclear. Germline-derived CDR1 and CDR2 are MNHEY and SVGAGI. Deletions cut 6 bases from V and 3 bases from J, with 14 bases between. This CDR3 contains 14 residues. The chain's CDR3 is CASSPRRIDTEAFF. CDR3 coding DNA: TGTGCCAGCAGCCCCCGCCGGATTGACACTGAAGCTTTCTTT.

The chain has TRBV21-1 and TRBJ2-7; the listed D gene, TRBD2, was not tested against the DNA. TRBV21-1 is annotated as a pseudogene. This CDR3 contains 10 residues. The CDR3 is CARGGREQYF. The CDR3 region has the DNA TGTGCCAGGGGAGGTAGAGAACAGTACTTC.

This clone has just one count. This chain links TRBV6-5 with TRBJ1-4, with a tentative D call TRBD1 (6 bases). The CDR3 loop spans 15 amino acids. The ends were cut back, 6 bases at V and 8 bases at J, with 19 bases in the middle. The germline CDR1 and CDR2 sequences are MNHEY and SVGAGI. CDR3 in amino acids: CASSPSGRGAEKLFF. CDR3 sequence (DNA): TGTGCCAGCAGCCCCTCAGGAAGGGGGGCGGAAAAACTGTTTTTT.

The chain recombines TRBV4-3 with TRBJ1-1; D is unclear. Trimming left V 0 bases short and J 12 bases short, with 20 bases between. The CDR3 is made up of 15 amino acids. In germline, CDR1 is LGHNA, CDR2 YSLEER. The CDR3 sequence is CASSQEVTGFWRTFF. The CDR3 bases are TGCGCCAGCAGCCAAGAGGTAACGGGGTTTTGGAGGACTTTCTTT.

The chain recombines TRBV7-2 with TRBJ2-3, with 9 bases that match TRBD1. The ends lost 0 bases at V and 10 bases at J; junction bases unmatched: 2. This CDR3 spans 13 amino acids. Germline CDR1 reads SGHTA; CDR2 reads FQGNSA. The CDR3, as DNA: TGTGCCAGCAGCTTAGCTCGACAGGGGGCGCAGTATTTT. As protein: CASSLARQGAQYF.

This rearrangement joins TRBV6-5 to TRBJ1-1; unclear D gene. V was trimmed by 0 bases and J by 5 bases, leaving 16 bases between them. The CDR3 has 16 amino acids. Germline values: CDR1 MNHEY, CDR2 SVGAGI. The CDR3 sequence: CASSYSRWQAGTEAFF. As DNA, the CDR3 is TGTGCCAGCAGTTACTCGAGGTGGCAGGCCGGAACTGAAGCTTTCTTT.

The gene calls are TRBV28 and TRBJ1-2, with D hard to call. The germline V gene has CDR1 MDHEN and CDR2 SYDVKM. This CDR3 comprises 14 residues. The V and J ends lost 6 bases and 2 bases respectively, with 13 bases between them. The CDR3 nucleotides are TGTGCCAGCAGGATAAACCAAGGGAACTATGGCTACACCTTC. Protein sequence: CASRINQGNYGYTF.

J is TRBJ2-7 and V is TRBV10-3; maybe TRBD2 (7 bases). In germline, CDR1 is ENHRY, CDR2 SYGVKD. Trimming removed 3 bases at V and 2 bases at J, with 20 bases between. The length of the CDR3 is 17 residues. DNA for the CDR3: TGTGCCATCAGTGAAATGGGGGGCGGGGGTTCCGCCTACGAGCAGTACTTC. It is translated as CAISEMGGGGSAYEQYF.

This chain uses TRBV27 with TRBJ1-4; possible D gene TRBD1, 5 bases. Germline loops: CDR1 MNHEY, CDR2 SMNVEV (reference sequence). V was trimmed by 3 bases and J by 7 bases, leaving 12 bases between them. The CDR3 is 14 residues long. The DNA for the CDR3 is TGTGCCAGCAGTTTGACGGGGGGTAGTGAAAAACTGTTTTTT. As protein: CASSLTGGSEKLFF. The whole variable domain, remainder taken from reference TRBV27 and TRBJ1-4, is EAQVTQNPRYLITVTGKKLTVTCSQNMNHEYMSWYRQDPGLGLRQIYYSMNVEVTDKGDVPEGYKVSRKEKRNFPLILESPSPNQTSLYFCASSLTGGSEKLFFGSGTQLSVL.